The present T cell receptor beta chain was sequenced within a study of T cells after somatic rescue of genetic block. Profiling relied on immunoSEQ multiplex PCR, and the TCRdb table lists in-frame clones only, not all of them. The repertoire holds some 67,000 clones, with approximately 90% as singletons. The CDR3 spans 13 residues. After removal of 2 bases from V and 5 bases from J, the junction contained 6 bases not matched to a gene. Germline V lookup: CDR1 GTSNPN, CDR2 SVGIG (reference sequence). The V call is TRBV30, the J call TRBJ2-7; 7 bases match TRBD2. The sample was peripheral blood mononuclear cells (PBMCs). The clonotype was recovered from a middle-aged man. In DNA, the CDR3 is TGTGCCTGGAGTAAGCAGGCGGGGGACGAGCAGTACTTC. Translation: CAWSKQAGDEQYF.